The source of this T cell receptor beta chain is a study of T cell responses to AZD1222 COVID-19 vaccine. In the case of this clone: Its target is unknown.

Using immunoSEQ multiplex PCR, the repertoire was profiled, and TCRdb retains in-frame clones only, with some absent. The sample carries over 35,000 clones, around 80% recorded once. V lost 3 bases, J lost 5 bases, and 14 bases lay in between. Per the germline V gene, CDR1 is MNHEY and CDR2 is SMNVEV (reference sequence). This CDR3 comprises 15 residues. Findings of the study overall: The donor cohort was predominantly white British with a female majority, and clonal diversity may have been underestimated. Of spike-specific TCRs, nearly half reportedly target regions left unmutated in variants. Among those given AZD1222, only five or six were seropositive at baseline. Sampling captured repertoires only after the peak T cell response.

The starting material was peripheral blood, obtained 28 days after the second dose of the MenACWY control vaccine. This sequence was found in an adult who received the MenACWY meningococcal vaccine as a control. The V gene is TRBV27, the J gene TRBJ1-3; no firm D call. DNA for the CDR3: TGTGCCAGCAGTTTGAGTATGACGGGGAGAAACACCATATATTTT. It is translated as CASSLSMTGRNTIYF.